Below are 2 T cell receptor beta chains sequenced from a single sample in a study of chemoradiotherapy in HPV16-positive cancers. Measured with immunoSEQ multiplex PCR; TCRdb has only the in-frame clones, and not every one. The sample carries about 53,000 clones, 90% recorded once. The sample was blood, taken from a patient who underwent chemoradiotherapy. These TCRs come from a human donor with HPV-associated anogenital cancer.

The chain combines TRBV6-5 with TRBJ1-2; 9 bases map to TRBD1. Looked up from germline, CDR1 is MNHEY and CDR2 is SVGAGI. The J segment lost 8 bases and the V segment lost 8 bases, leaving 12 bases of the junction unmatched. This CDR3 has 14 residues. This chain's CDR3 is CASFQGQGMGGYTF. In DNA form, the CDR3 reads TGTGCCAGCTTCCAGGGACAGGGTATGGGAGGCTACACCTTC.

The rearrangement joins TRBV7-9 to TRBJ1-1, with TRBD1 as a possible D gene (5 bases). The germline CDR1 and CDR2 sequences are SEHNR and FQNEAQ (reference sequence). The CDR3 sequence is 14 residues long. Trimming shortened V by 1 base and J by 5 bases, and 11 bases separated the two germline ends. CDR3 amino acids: CASSLDNGGTEAFF. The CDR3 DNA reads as TGTGCCAGCAGCTTAGATAATGGGGGAACTGAAGCTTTCTTT. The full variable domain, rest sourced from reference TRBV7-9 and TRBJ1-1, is DTGVSQNPRHKITKRGQNVTFRCDPISEHNRLYWYRQTLGQGPEFLTYFQNEAQLEKSRLLSDRFSAERPKGSFSTLEIQRTEQGDSAMYLCASSLDNGGTEAFFGQGTRLTVV.